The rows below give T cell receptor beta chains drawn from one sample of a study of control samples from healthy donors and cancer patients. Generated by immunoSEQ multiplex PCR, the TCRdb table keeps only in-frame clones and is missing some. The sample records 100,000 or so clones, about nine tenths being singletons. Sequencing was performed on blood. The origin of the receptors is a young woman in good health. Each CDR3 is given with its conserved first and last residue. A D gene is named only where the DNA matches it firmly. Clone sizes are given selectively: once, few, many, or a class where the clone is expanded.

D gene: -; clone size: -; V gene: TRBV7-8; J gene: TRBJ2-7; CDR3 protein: CASSPYRVGYEQYF; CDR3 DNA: TGTGCCAGCAGTCCGTACAGGGTGGGGTACGAGCAGTACTTC
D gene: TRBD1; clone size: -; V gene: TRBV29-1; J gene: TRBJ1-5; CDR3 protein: CSVATGGNQPQHF; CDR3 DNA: TGCAGCGTTGCGACAGGGGGCAATCAGCCCCAGCATTTT
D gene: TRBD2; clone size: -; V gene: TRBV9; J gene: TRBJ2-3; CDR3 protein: CASSVARTSGTADTQYF; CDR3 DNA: TGTGCCAGCAGCGTAGCCCGGACTAGCGGGACAGCAGATACGCAGTATTTT
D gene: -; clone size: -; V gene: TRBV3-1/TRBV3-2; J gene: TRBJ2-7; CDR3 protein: CASSPYRQDYEQYF; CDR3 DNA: TGTGCCAGCAGTCCCTACCGACAGGACTACGAGCAGTACTTC
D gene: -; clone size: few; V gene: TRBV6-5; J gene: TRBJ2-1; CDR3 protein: CASRVNNEQFF; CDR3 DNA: TGTGCCAGCAGGGTAAACAATGAGCAGTTCTTC
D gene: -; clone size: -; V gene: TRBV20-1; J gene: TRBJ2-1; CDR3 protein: CSAPFDEQFF; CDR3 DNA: TGCAGTGCCCCATTCGATGAGCAGTTCTTC
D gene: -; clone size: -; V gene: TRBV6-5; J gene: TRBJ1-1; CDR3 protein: CASRGGIRNTEAFF; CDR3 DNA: TGTGCCAGCAGGGGGGGAATCCGGAACACTGAAGCTTTCTTT
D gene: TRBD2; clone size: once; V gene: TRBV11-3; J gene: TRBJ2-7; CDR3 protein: CASSQLAGGNYEQYF; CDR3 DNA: TGTGCCAGCAGCCAACTAGCGGGGGGAAACTACGAGCAGTACTTC
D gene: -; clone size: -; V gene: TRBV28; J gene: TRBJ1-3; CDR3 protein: CASSLARLGGPGNTIYF; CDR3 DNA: TGTGCCAGCAGTTTAGCACGTTTAGGAGGGCCCGGAAACACCATATATTTT
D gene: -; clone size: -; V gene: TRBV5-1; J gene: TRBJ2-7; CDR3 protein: CASSPSPGDDFYEQYF; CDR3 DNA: TGCGCCAGCAGCCCTTCGCCAGGGGACGACTTCTACGAGCAGTACTTC
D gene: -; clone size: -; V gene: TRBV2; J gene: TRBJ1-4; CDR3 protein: CASSEAAGIEEKLFF; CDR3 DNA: TGTGCCAGCAGTGAAGCCGCAGGGATAGAAGAAAAACTGTTTTTT
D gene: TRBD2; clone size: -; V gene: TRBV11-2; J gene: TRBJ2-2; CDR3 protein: CASSYSGIDTGELFF; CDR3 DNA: TGTGCCAGCAGCTATAGCGGGATCGACACCGGGGAGCTGTTTTTT
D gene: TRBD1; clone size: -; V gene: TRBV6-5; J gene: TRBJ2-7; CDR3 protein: CASEGANRGYEQYF; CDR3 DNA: TGTGCCAGCGAGGGGGCAAACAGGGGCTACGAGCAGTACTTC
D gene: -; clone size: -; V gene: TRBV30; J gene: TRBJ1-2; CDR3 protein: CAWTSFYGYTF; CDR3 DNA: TGTGCCTGGACTTCCTTCTATGGCTACACCTTC
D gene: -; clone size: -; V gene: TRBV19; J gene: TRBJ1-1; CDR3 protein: CASTLGEGRPRSEAFF; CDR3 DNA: TGTGCCAGTACCCTGGGGGAGGGGCGCCCCCGCTCTGAAGCTTTCTTT
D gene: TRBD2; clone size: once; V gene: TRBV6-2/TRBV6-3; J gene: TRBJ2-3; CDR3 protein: CASSPLAGDTDTQYF; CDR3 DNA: TGTGCCAGCAGCCCGCTAGCGGGGGACACAGATACGCAGTATTTT
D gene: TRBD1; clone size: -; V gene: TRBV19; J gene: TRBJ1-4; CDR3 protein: CASGEQGVGEKLFF; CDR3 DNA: TGTGCCAGTGGGGAACAGGGGGTCGGTGAAAAACTGTTTTTT
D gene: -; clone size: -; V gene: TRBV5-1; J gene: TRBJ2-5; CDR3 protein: CASSLWTPGGETQYF; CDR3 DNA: TGCGCCAGCAGCTTGTGGACGCCAGGGGGGGAGACCCAGTACTTC
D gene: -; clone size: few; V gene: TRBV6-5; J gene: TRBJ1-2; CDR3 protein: CASSYGYSYGYTF; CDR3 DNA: TGTGCCAGCAGTTACGGGTACAGCTATGGCTACACCTTC
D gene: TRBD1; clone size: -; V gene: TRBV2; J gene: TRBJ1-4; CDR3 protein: CASRQGGIELFF; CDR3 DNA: TGTGCCAGCCGACAGGGGGGAATTGAACTGTTTTTT
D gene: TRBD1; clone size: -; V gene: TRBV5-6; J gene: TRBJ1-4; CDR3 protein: CASSLATGAEKLFF; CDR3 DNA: TGTGCCAGCAGCTTGGCGACAGGGGCTGAAAAACTGTTTTTT
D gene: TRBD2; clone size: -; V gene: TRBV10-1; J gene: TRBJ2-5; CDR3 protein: CASSDLSGRRETQYF; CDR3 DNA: TGCGCCAGCAGTGACTTGAGCGGGAGGAGGGAGACCCAGTACTTC
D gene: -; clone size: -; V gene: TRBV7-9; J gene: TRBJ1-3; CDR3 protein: CASTVQWAPGNTIYF; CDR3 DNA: TGTGCCAGCACCGTACAGTGGGCCCCTGGAAACACCATATATTTT
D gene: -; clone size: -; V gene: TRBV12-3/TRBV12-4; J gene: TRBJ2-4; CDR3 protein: CASSLSRIQYF; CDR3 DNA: TGTGCCAGCAGTTTATCTCGCATTCAGTACTTC
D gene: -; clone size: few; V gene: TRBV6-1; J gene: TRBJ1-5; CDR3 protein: CASSEERGWQPQHF; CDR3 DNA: TGTGCCAGCAGTGAAGAAAGGGGTTGGCAGCCCCAGCATTTT
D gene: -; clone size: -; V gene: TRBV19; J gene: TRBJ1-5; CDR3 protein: CASSRGESNQPQHF; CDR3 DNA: TGTGCCAGTAGTCGGGGGGAGAGCAATCAGCCCCAGCATTTT
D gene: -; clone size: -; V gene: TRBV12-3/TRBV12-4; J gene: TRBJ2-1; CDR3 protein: CASSLMASNEQFF; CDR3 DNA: TGTGCCAGCAGTTTAATGGCGTCCAATGAGCAGTTCTTC
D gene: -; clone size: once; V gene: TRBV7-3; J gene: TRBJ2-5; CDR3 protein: CASRGAQETQYF; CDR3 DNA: TGTGCCAGCAGGGGCGCCCAAGAGACCCAGTACTTC
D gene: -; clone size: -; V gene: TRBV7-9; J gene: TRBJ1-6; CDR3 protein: CASSLDTSPLHF; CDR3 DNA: TGTGCCAGCAGCCTAGACACATCACCCCTCCACTTT
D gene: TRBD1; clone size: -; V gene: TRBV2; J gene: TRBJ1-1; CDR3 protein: CASSLDRDTEAFF; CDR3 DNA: TGTGCCAGCAGTTTGGACAGGGACACTGAAGCTTTCTTT
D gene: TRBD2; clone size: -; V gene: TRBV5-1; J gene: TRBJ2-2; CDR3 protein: CASSYAGGLVTGELFF; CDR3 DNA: TGCGCCAGCAGCTATGCGGGAGGGCTTGTGACCGGGGAGCTGTTTTTT
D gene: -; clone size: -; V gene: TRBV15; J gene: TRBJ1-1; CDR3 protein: CATSRDLGSNTEAFF; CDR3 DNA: TGTGCCACCAGCAGAGATTTGGGCTCGAACACTGAAGCTTTCTTT
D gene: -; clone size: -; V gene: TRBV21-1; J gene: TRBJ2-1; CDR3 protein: CASSKGRGRQLLSCITHYNEQFF; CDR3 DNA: TGTGCCAGCAGCAAAGGGAGGGGTAGACAGTTATTATCTTGCATTACACACTACAATGAGCAGTTCTTC
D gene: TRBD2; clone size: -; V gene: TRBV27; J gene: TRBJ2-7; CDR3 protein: CASSLGTSGTFSSYEQYF; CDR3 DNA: TGTGCCAGCAGTTTAGGGACTAGCGGTACCTTCAGCTCCTACGAGCAGTACTTC
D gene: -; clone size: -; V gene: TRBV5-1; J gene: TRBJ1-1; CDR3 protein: CASSSPPGRLMNTEAFF; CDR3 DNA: TGCGCCAGCAGCTCCCCTCCGGGCCGCTTGATGAACACTGAAGCTTTCTTT
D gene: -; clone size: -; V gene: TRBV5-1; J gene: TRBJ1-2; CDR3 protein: CASTDINYGYTF; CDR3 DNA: TGCGCCAGCACCGACATAAACTATGGCTACACCTTC
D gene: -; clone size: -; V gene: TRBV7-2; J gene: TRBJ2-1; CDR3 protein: CASSFDPGLQKFF; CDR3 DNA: TGTGCCAGCAGCTTTGACCCGGGACTCCAGAAGTTCTTC
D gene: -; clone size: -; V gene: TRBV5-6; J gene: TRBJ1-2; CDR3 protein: CASSLANYGYTF; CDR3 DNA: TGTGCCAGCAGCTTGGCCAACTATGGCTACACCTTC
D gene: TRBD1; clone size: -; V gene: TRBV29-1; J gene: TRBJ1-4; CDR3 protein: CSATGQGNEKLFF; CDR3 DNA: TGCAGCGCGACGGGACAGGGGAATGAAAAACTGTTTTTT
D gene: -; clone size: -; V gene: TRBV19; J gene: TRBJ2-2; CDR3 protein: CASSVGAGELFF; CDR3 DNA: TGTGCCAGTAGTGTAGGAGCCGGGGAGCTGTTTTTT
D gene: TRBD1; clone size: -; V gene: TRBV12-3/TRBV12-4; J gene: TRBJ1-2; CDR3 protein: CASSVGQGGGYTF; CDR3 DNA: TGTGCCAGCAGTGTAGGACAGGGCGGCGGCTACACCTTC
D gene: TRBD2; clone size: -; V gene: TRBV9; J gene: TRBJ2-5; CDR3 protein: CASSVGASGSVMETQYF; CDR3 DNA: TGTGCCAGCAGCGTAGGGGCTAGCGGGAGCGTCATGGAGACCCAGTACTTC
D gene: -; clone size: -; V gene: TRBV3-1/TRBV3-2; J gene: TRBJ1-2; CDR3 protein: CASSQYQGRDGYTF; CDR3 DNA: TGTGCCAGCAGCCAATATCAGGGGAGGGATGGCTACACCTTC
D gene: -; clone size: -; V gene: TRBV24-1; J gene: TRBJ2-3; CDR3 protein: CATSGSSGARVGGTDTQYF; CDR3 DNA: TGTGCCACCAGTGGGTCCTCGGGGGCCCGGGTGGGTGGCACAGATACGCAGTATTTT
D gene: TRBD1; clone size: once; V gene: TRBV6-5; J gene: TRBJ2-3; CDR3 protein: CASSYDRVTDTQYF; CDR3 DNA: TGTGCCAGCAGTTACGACAGGGTCACAGATACGCAGTATTTT
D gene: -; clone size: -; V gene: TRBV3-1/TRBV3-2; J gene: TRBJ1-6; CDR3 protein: CASNPTGGDSPLHF; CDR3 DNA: TGTGCCAGCAACCCGACCGGGGGAGATTCACCCCTCCACTTT
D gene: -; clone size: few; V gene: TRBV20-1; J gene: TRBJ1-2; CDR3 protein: CSASLEIGYTF; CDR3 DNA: TGCAGTGCTAGTTTAGAAATTGGCTACACCTTC
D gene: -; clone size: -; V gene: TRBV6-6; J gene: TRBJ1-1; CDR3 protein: CASVGGGTEAFF; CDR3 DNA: TGTGCCAGCGTCGGGGGGGGCACTGAAGCTTTCTTT
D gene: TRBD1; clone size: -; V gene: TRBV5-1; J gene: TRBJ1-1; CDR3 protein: CASSPGTGPNTEAFF; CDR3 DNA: TGCGCCAGCAGCCCCGGGACAGGGCCGAACACTGAAGCTTTCTTT
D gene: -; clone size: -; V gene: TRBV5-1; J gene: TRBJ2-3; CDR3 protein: CASSLGRGATDTQYF; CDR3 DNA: TGCGCCAGCAGCTTGGGACGGGGGGCCACAGATACGCAGTATTTT
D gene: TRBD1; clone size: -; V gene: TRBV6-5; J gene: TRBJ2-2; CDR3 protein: CAIRGTGVTGELFF; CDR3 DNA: TGTGCCATAAGGGGGACAGGGGTCACCGGGGAGCTGTTTTTT